Below, 3 T cell receptor beta chains from the same sample are listed, as sequenced in a study of T-cell reconstitution after alpha-beta-depleted transplantation in children. Library preparation (for TCRbeta) was performed with unique molecular identifiers. TCRdb processed the PCR reads anew with MiXCR; each CDR3 protein has one entry. This table has some 150,000 distinct CDR3 sequences, 8% to 10% appearing once. The input for sequencing was PBMCs, mostly from graft donor cells, taken 180 days after TCRalphabeta/CD19-depleted stem cell transplant. The origin of the receptors is a female patient between 2 and 10 years old who had a stem cell transplant for congenital amegakaryocytic thrombocytopenia, so the T cells may come from the graft donor.

This chain connects TRBV20-1 to TRBJ2-5, with 15 positions matching TRBD2. The CDR3 is made up of 14 amino acids. The J segment lost 4 bases and the V segment lost 3 bases, leaving 0 bases of the junction unmatched. CDR1 DFQATT and CDR2 SNEGSKA come from the germline V gene (reference sequence). CDR3 protein: CSARGLAGGETQYF. The CDR3, as DNA: TGCAGTGCTAGGGGACTAGCGGGAGGAGAGACCCAGTACTTC.

This clonotype was picked up a small number of times. This chain joins TRBV6-5 and TRBJ2-3; 7 bases fit TRBD2. Germline CDR1 and CDR2: MNHEY and SVGAGI. The CDR3 spans 17 residues. The V and J ends lost 0 bases and 4 bases, in that order; junction bases with no gene match: 10. The CDR3 DNA sequence: TGTGCCAGCAGTTACTCAGGCCTAGCGGTGGATGCAGATACGCAGTATTTT. Its translation is CASSYSGLAVDADTQYF.

This clonotype appeared many times. The J gene is TRBJ2-5, the V gene TRBV12-3 or TRBV12-4, with D tentatively TRBD1 (5 bases). The V and J ends lost 3 bases and 5 bases respectively, with 13 bases between them. The CDR3 is made up of 14 amino acids. CDR3 residues: CASSLQGFMETQYF. CDR3 nucleotides: TGTGCCAGCAGTTTGCAGGGTTTTATGGAGACCCAGTACTTC.